Listed here is a single T cell receptor beta chain. Its specificity is unknown. For the second PCR, which ran for 7 to 11 cycles, a sample-barcoded 5' primer and a J-beta primer mix were used. From the 5' RACE reads, TCRdb called clonotypes with MiXCR, one entry per CDR3 protein. The profile shows about 670,000 distinct CDR3 sequences, 40% to 45% of them singletons. This sample was included in a study of blood T cells in healthy people across ages. Across the study: Using template switching, researchers captured about one barcoded beta molecule for each two T cells.

The CDR3 runs to 18 residues. Trimming at V came to 0 bases and at J to 7 bases, leaving 11 bases not matched to a gene. CDR1 is MNHEY, CDR2 SVGEGT, per germline. Study-wide results and limits: In older individuals, TCR beta diversity per million T cells was lower, falling roughly linearly with age. Unknown CMV status may confound age-related changes in expanded clones.

Source material: blood. The V and J genes are TRBV6-2 or TRBV6-3 and TRBJ2-1; 11 nucleotides line up with TRBD2. The sequence was obtained from an elderly man in good health. The CDR3 DNA reads as TGTGCCAGCAGTTACTCTCCGGGACTAGCGGTCAGTGGGAATGAGCAGTTCTTC. It translates to CASSYSPGLAVSGNEQFF.